This T cell receptor (beta chain) was identified in a study of neurological immune-mediated disorders (dated by TCRdb to the late 2010s). General notes on the study: Among the approximately 34 multiple sclerosis patients, relapsing-remitting MS accounted for around 30 and secondary progressive MS accounted for 3. The study compared peripheral blood TCR-beta repertoires of HTLV-I-associated myelopathy (HAM/TSP) patients, multiple sclerosis patients and healthy controls using UMI-based sequencing. Of the 68 subjects in the cohort, around 15 were HAM/TSP patients, roughly 34 were multiple sclerosis patients, and about 20 were healthy controls. Alongside PBMC samples, the set of fewer than 110 TCR-beta libraries contained longitudinal samples, technical triplicates, and paired CD4+ and CD8+ T-cell subsets that had been sorted. Results and caveats for the whole study, not just this receptor: Across subjects, expanded clones never shared an identical CDR3 amino acid sequence, which suggests that the TCR-beta repertoires in every group were private. In a phylogenetic analysis, the repertoires of 18 out of 34 MS patients fell into a single cluster of related CDR3 sequences, pointing to a possible signature at the repertoire level. The MS cluster was not associated with any clinical or MRI features, and the authors stated that larger cohorts are needed. TCR clonal expansion was highest in HAM/TSP patients and lowest in MS patients, with MS patients falling below even healthy controls.

The CDR3 has 10 amino acids, counting the end cysteine and phenylalanine. CDR3 DNA is the only sequence kept; it has 30 bases, read in frame from the first base. Looking up the germline V gene yields CDR1 SGHTA and CDR2 FQGNSA. V is reduced by 4 bases and J by 9 bases, leaving a spacing of 6 bases between them. To synthesize cDNA, template-switch 5'RACE was performed with a primer carrying a 10-nucleotide random unique molecular identifier so that each TCR transcript was tagged. Every sequencing run yielded over 170 million TCR-beta sequences covering 15-18 subjects. The RNeasy kit was used for extraction of total RNA. Using the KAPA Real-time Library Amplification kit, TCR-beta VDJ regions were amplified with primers for the TCR constant region and the 5'RACE anchor. A first PCR added sample indexes and Illumina adaptors, and a second PCR then raised library yield. After Ampure bead purification, the TCR product of roughly 650 bp was size-selected on a 2% E-gel SizeSelection system. Before pooling, libraries had their quality checked on a Bioanalyzer, their concentration measured with Qubit, and their quantity determined with the Kapa Library Quantification kit. An Illumina HiSeq 2500 was used to sequence the libraries paired-end at 2 x 150 bp. To increase sequence diversity, about 25-31% phiX was spiked into each library pool. For the original study's pipeline: The UMI-based MiGEC pipeline processed quality-filtered reads and removed over 80% of raw TCR sequences during error correction. VDJ genes were aligned to IMGT germline references, and clonotypes were defined by unique CDR3 amino acid sequence plus V-J genes. VDJtools evaluated clonal expansion, Shannon diversity and CDR3 relatedness (CalcPairwiseDistances, ClusterSamples); CLCbio workbench built phylogenetic trees. Expanded clones were defined as having at least 8 unique UMIs, based on coefficient-of-variation modelling across technical triplicates. TCRdb ran its own pipeline on the public reads, namely fastp trimming at Q25 and MiXCR clone calling, and kept in-frame beta chains. Each entry is one CDR3 protein sequence, shown with its most common DNA and genes. TCRdb assigned the V and J calls; the authors' analysis was not used. The sample table shows 120,000 or so distinct CDR3 sequences, and about 3.4% are seen once. The top ten clones comprise 1% to 1.5% of the sample.

This clonotype was counted at least ten times. No antigen is known for it. Base qualities are not recorded, but no much larger clone differs from it by a single base. For unsorted PBMC libraries, 2 million PBMCs were used after storage in RNAlater at -80 degrees C until RNA extraction. The multiple sclerosis patients were enrolled in a US clinical protocol that evaluated disease progression with magnetic resonance imaging. PBMCs were separated from peripheral blood using Ficoll-Hypaque density gradient centrifugation and then cryopreserved in liquid nitrogen. Sequenced: PBMCs. The clonotype originates from a woman in her 30s with multiple sclerosis. The V gene is TRBV7-2 and the J gene is TRBJ1-1, with the D gene too uncertain to name. The sequenced DNA is TGTGCCAGCAGCTCGGGGAAAGCTTTCTTT. The resulting protein is CASSSGKAFF.